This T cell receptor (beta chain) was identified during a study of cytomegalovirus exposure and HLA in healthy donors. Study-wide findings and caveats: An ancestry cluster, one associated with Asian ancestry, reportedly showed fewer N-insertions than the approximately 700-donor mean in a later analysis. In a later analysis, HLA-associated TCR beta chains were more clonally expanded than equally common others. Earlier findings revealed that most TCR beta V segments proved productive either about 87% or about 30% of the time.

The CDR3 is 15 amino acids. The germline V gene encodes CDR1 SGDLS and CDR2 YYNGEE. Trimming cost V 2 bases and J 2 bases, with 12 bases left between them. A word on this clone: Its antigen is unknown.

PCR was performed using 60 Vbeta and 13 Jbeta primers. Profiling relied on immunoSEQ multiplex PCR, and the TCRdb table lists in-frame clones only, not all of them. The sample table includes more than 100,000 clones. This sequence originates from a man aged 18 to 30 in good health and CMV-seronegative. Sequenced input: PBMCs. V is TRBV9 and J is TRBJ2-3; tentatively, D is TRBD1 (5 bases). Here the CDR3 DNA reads TGTGCCAGCAGCGTTACAGGACAAACCACAGATACGCAGTATTTT. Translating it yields CASSVTGQTTDTQYF.